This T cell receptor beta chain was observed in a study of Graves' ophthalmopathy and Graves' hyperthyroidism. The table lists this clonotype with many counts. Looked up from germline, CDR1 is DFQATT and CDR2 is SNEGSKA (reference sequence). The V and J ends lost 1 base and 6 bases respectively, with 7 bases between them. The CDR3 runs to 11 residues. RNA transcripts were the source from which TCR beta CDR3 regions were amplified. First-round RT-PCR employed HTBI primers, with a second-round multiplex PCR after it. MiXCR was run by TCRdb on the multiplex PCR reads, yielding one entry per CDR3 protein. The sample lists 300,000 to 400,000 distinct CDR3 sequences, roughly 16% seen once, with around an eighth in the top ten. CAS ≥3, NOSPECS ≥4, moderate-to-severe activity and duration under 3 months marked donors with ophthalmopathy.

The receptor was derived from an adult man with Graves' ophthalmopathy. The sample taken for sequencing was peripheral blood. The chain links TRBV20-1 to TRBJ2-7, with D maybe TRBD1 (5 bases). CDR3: CSARGDSEQYF. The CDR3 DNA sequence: TGCAGTGCTAGAGGTGACAGCGAGCAGTACTTC.